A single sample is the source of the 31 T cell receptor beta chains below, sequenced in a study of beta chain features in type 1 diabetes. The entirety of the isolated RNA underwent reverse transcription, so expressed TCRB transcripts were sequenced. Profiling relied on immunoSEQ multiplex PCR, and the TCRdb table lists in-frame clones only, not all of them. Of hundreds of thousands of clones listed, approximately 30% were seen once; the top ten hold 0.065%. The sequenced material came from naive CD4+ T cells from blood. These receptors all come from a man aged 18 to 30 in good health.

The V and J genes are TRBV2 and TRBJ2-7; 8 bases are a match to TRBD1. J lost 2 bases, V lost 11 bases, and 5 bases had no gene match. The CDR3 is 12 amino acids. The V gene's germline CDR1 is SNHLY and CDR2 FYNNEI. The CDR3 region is CAGSGGAYEQYF. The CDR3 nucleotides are TGTGCCGGTTCAGGGGGCGCCTACGAGCAGTACTTC.

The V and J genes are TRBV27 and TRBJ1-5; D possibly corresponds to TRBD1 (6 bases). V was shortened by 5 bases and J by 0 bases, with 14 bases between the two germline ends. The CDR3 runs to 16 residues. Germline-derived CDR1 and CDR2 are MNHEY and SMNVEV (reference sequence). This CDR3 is CASSLQTGLSNQPQHF. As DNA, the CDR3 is TGTGCCAGCAGTCTCCAGACAGGTCTTAGCAATCAGCCCCAGCATTTT.

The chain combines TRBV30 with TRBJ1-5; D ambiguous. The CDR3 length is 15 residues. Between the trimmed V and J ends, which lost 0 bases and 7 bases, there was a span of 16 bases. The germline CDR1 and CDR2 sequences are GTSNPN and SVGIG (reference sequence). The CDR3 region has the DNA TGTGCCTGGAGTGTGGGAACCCGTGAGGCCCAGCCCCAGCATTTT. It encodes CAWSVGTREAQPQHF.

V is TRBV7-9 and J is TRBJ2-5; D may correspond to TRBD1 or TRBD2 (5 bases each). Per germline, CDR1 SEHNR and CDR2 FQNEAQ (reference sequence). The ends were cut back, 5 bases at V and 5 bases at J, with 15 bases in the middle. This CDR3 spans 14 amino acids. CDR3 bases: TGTGCCAGCAGCCTAGAGGGACCTAAGGAGACCCAGTACTTC. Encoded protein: CASSLEGPKETQYF.

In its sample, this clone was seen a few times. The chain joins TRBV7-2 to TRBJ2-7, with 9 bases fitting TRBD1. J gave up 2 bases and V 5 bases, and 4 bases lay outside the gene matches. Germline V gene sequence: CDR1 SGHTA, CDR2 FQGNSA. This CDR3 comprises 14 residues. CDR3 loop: CASSKRTGAYEQYF. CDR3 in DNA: TGTGCCAGCAGCAAGAGGACAGGGGCCTACGAGCAGTACTTC.

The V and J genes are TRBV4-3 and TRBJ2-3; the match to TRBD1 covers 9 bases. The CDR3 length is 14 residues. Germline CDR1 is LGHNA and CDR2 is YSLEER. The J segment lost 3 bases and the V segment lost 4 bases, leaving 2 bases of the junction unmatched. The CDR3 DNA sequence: TGCGCCAGCAGCCGGGACAGGGCTACAGATACGCAGTATTTT. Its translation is CASSRDRATDTQYF.

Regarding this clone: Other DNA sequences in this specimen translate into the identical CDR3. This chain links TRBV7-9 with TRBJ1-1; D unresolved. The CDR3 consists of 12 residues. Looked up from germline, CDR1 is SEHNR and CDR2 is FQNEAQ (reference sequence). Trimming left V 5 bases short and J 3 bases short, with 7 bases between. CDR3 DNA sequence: TGTGCCAGCAGCCTCACTGACACTGAAGCTTTCTTT. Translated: CASSLTDTEAFF.

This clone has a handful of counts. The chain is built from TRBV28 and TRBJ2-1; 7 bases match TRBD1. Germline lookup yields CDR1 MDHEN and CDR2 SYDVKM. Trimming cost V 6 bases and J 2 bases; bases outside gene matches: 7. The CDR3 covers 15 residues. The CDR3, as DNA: TGTGCCAGCAGACGCCGGGACAGAGCCTACAATGAGCAGTTCTTC. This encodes CASRRRDRAYNEQFF.

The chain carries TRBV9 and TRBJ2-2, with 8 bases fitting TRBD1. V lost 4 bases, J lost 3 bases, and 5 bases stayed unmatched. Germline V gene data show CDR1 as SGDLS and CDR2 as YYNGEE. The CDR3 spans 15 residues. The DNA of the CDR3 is TGTGCCAGCAGCCCGAGGACAGGGCACACCGGGGAGCTGTTTTTT. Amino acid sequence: CASSPRTGHTGELFF.

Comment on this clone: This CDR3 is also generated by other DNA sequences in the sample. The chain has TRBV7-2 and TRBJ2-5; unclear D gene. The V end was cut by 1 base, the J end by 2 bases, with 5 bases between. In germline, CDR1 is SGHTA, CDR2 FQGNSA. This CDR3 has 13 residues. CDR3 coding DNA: TGTGCCAGCAGCTTAGGGGCTCAAGAGACCCAGTACTTC. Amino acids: CASSLGAQETQYF.

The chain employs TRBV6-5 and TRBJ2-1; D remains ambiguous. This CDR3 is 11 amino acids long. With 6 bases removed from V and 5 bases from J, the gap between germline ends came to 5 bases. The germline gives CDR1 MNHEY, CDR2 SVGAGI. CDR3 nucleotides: TGTGCCAGCAGGAGGAACAATGAGCAGTTCTTC. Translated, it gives CASRRNNEQFF.

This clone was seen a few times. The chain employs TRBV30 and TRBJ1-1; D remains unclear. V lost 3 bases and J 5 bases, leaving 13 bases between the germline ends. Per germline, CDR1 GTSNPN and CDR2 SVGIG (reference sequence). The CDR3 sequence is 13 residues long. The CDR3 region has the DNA TGTGCCTGGAGGGCCGGACCAGTTACTGAAGCTTTCTTT. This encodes CAWRAGPVTEAFF. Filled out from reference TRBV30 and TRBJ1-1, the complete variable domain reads SQTIHQWPATLVQPVGSPLSLECTVEGTSNPNLYWYRQAAGRGLQLLFYSVGIGQISSEVPQNLSASRPQDRQFILSSKKLLLSDSGFYLCAWRAGPVTEAFFGQGTRLTVV.

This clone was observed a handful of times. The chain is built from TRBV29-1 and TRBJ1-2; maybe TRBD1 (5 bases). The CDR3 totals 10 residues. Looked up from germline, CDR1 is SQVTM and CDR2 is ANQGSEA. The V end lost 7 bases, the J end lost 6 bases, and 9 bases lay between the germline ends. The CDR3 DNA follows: TGCAGCGGGGACGTCGATGGCTACACCTTC. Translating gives CSGDVDGYTF.

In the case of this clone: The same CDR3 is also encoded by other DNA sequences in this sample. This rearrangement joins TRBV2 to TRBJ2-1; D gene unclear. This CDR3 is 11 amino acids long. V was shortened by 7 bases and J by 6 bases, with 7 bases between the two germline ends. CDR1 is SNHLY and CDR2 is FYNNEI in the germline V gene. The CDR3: CASMGGNEQFF. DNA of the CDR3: TGTGCCAGCATGGGCGGCAATGAGCAGTTCTTC.

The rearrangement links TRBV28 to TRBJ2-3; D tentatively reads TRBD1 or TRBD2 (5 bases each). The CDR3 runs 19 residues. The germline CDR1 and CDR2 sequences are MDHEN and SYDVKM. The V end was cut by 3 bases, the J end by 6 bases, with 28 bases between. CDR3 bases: TGTGCCAGCAGTTTCGATGTCCGGGACCCCCGAGGTCGAGCGGATACGCAGTATTTT. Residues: CASSFDVRDPRGRADTQYF.

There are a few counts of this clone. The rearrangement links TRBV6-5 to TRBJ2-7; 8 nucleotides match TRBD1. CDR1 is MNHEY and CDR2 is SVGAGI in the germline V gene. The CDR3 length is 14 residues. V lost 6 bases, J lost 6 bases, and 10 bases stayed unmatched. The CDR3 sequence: CASSPGTGRGEQYF. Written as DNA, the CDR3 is TGTGCCAGCAGCCCGGGGACAGGAAGGGGCGAGCAGTACTTC.

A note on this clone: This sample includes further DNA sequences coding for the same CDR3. The CDR3 reads CAWSVSNEKLFF. In nucleotides, the CDR3 is TGTGCCTGGAGTGTCAGTAATGAAAAACTGTTTTTT. The chain carries TRBV30 and TRBJ1-4; D ambiguous. The ends were cut back, 0 bases at V and 4 bases at J, with 3 bases in the middle. There are 12 residues in the CDR3. Germline V gene lookup returns CDR1 GTSNPN and CDR2 SVGIG (reference sequence).

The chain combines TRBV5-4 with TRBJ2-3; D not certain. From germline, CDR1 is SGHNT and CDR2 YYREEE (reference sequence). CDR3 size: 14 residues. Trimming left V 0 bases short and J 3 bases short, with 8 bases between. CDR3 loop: CASSLVHETDTQYF. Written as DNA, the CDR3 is TGTGCCAGCAGCTTGGTCCATGAGACAGATACGCAGTATTTT.

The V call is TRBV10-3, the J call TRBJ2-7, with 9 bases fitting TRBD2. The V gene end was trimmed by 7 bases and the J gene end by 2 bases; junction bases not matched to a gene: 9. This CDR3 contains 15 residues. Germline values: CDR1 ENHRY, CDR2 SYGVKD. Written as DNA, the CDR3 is TGTGCCATCAAGGACATAGCGGGAGTCCCCTACGAGCAGTACTTC. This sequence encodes CAIKDIAGVPYEQYF.

The CDR3 bases are TGTGCCAGCAGTTATCCACAGCAAGAGACCCAGTACTTC. Its protein is CASSYPQQETQYF. The chain links TRBV6-6 to TRBJ2-5; no reliable D call. The germline CDR1 and CDR2 sequences are MNHNY and SVGAGI (reference sequence). The germline V and J ends were trimmed by 3 bases and 2 bases, with 7 bases remaining between them. The CDR3 extends over 13 amino acids.

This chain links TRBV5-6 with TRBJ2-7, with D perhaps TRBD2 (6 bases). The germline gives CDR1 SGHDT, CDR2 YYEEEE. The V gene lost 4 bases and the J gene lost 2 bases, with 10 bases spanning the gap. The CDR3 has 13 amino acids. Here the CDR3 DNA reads TGTGCCAGCAGCCCGGGGGTGACCTACGAGCAGTACTTC. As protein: CASSPGVTYEQYF.

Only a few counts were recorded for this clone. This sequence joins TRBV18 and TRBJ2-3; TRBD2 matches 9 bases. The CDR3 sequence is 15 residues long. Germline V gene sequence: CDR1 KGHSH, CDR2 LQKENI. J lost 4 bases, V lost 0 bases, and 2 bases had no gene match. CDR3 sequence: CASSPPGGRADTQYF. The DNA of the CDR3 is TGTGCCAGCTCACCACCGGGCGGGAGGGCAGATACGCAGTATTTT.

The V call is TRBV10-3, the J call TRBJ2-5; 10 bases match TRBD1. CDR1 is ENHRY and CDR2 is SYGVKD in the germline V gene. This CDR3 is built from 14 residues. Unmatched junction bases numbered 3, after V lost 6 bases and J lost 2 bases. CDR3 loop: CAIRAGQGQETQYF. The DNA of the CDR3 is TGTGCCATCAGGGCGGGACAGGGGCAAGAGACCCAGTACTTC.

CDR3 nucleotides: TGTGCCAGCAATTCTGGGGAGATCTACGATACGCAGTATTTT. Translation: CASNSGEIYDTQYF. The V call is TRBV9, the J call TRBJ2-3, with TRBD2 as a possible D gene (5 bases). Germline V gene lookup returns CDR1 SGDLS and CDR2 YYNGEE. Deletions cut 6 bases from V and 6 bases from J, with 17 bases between. This CDR3 comprises 14 residues.

CDR3 DNA: TGTGCCAGCAGCTTAAGTCTCTCCTACAATGAGCAGTTCTTC. This gives the protein CASSLSLSYNEQFF. The chain combines TRBV5-6 with TRBJ2-1; D gene ambiguous. CDR1 SGHDT and CDR2 YYEEEE come from the germline V gene. Trimming pared 2 bases from V and 0 bases from J, leaving 6 bases between. This CDR3 comprises 14 residues.

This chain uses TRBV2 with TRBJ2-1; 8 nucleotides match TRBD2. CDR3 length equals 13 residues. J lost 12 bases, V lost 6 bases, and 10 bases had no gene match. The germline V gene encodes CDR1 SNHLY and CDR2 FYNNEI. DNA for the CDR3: TGTGCCAGCAGCAAAACTAGCGGAGGGGTGCAGTTCTTC. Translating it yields CASSKTSGGVQFF.

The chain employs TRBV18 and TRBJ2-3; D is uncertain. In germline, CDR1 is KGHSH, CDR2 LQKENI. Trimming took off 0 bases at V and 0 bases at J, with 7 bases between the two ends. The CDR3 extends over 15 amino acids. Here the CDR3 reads CASSPPALSTDTQYF. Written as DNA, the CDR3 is TGTGCCAGCTCACCACCGGCACTGAGCACAGATACGCAGTATTTT.

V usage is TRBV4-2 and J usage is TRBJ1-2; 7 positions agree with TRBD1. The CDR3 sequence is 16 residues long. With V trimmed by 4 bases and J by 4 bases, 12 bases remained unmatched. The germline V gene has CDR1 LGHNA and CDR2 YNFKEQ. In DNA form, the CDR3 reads TGTGCCAGCAGCCCAGCAGAAGGGGGCCTTTCCTATGGCTACACCTTC. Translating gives CASSPAEGGLSYGYTF.

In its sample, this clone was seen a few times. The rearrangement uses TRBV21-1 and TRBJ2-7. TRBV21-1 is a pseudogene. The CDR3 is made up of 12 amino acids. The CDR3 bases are TGTGCCAGCCCGAAGGCAACGGGACGTGGAATCTTC. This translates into CASPKATGRGIF.

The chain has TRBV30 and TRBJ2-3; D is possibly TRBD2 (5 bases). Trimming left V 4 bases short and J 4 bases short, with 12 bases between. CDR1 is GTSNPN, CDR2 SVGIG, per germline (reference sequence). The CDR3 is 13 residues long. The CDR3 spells CAWKVGAADTQYF. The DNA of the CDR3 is TGTGCCTGGAAGGTGGGAGCGGCAGATACGCAGTATTTT.

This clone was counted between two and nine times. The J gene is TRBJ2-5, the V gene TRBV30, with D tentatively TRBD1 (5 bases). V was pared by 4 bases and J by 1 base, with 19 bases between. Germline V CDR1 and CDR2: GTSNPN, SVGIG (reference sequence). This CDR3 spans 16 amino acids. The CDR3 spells CAWTSEARVRQETQYF. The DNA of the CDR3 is TGTGCCTGGACTAGTGAGGCCAGGGTACGCCAAGAGACCCAGTACTTC.